Detailed here is one T cell receptor (beta chain). Stable disease denoted Graves' hyperthyroidism without ophthalmopathy progression within 18 months. Diagnostic decisions used clinical symptoms, serum thyroxine and TRAb, thyroid ultrasound and orbital computed tomography. The source of the PBMCs was approximately 10 ml of fresh peripheral blood. This entry is derived from a study of T cells in Graves' hyperthyroidism and ophthalmopathy. TCR beta CDR3 regions were amplified from RNA. During a first-round RT-PCR of the TCR CDR3, the HTBI primer set was used. MiXCR, applied by TCRdb to the multiplex PCR reads, yields one record per CDR3 protein. The data hold hundreds of thousands of distinct CDR3 sequences, with around 15% observed a single time. The V gene lost 5 bases and the J gene lost 9 bases, with 17 bases spanning the gap. Germline CDR1 SEHNR, CDR2 FQNEAQ (reference sequence). The length of the CDR3 is 14 residues.

The V and J genes are TRBV7-9 and TRBJ2-1; D is ambiguous. Specimen: blood. The TCR originated in a woman aged 40 to 50 with Graves' hyperthyroidism. As DNA, the CDR3 is TGTGCCAGCAGCCCGGGCCCCCTCGGATCTGAGCAGTTCTTC. Translation gives CASSPGPLGSEQFF.